This T cell receptor beta chain was profiled in a study of shared clonotypes between healthy human individuals. Findings and caveats of the study: The diversity represented, both genetic and in exposure history, was limited by few donors.

Profiled with immunoSEQ multiplex PCR; TCRdb holds only in-frame clones, not every one. The sample has about 2.3 million clones, roughly 92% seen once; the top ten hold approximately 0.4%. Worth noting for this clone: The antigen is undetermined.

Sample: naive CD4+ T cells from PBMCs. Subset here: CD45RA+ positively selected. The source is a man in his late teens or twenties in good health. Some clones in this sample may be carry-over from other donors' samples.

In DNA form, the CDR3 reads TGTGCCAGCAGCCCTCTACAGGGAGGCTACACCTTC. Its protein product is CASSPLQGGYTF. The V call is TRBV2, the J call TRBJ1-2; a weak D match, TRBD1 (6 bases). CDR3 length: 12 amino acids. Germline CDR1 is SNHLY and CDR2 is FYNNEI. Trimming pared 6 bases from V and 8 bases from J, leaving 13 bases between.